The 15 T cell receptor beta chains in this list originate from one sample, sequenced in a study of T cell responses to AZD1222 COVID-19 vaccine. Only in-frame clones appear in the TCRdb table, and some are missing; sequencing was by immunoSEQ multiplex PCR. The data hold roughly 120,000 clones, with around 85% observed a single time. This specimen consisted of peripheral blood, obtained on day 0 of AZD1222 vaccination. The receptor set was obtained from an adult in good health.

This clone showed up just once. V is TRBV7-8 and J is TRBJ1-1; D ambiguous. The CDR3 loop spans 15 amino acids. Trimming took off 0 bases at V and 7 bases at J, with 15 bases between the two ends. Germline loops: CDR1 SGHVS, CDR2 FQNEAQ. CDR3 sequence reads: CASSLAGPWTNEAFF. The DNA of the CDR3 is TGTGCCAGCAGCTTAGCGGGTCCCTGGACGAATGAAGCTTTCTTT.

The chain employs TRBV10-3 and TRBJ1-1; TRBD1 agrees at 7 bases. Trimming cost V 3 bases and J 1 base; bases outside gene matches: 8. This CDR3 has 16 amino acids. CDR1 is ENHRY and CDR2 is SYGVKD in the germline V gene. CDR3 coding DNA: TGTGCCATCAGTGATCACGCGACAGGGAAGAACACTGAAGCTTTCTTT. This sequence encodes CAISDHATGKNTEAFF.

The chain carries TRBV30 and TRBJ1-2, with TRBD1 matching 8 bases. CDR1 and CDR2 (germline): GTSNPN, SVGIG (reference sequence). This CDR3 region has 14 residues. Losses at the gene ends were 0 bases for V and 8 bases for J; bases not matched to a gene: 8. The CDR3 region is CAWSVGQGRGGYTF. The CDR3 bases are TGTGCCTGGAGTGTAGGACAGGGCCGGGGGGGCTACACCTTC.

The gene calls are TRBV27 and TRBJ1-2; D possibly corresponds to TRBD1 (6 bases). The germline V gene has CDR1 MNHEY and CDR2 SMNVEV (reference sequence). The length of the CDR3 is 17 residues. The V and J ends lost 3 bases and 5 bases respectively, with 22 bases between them. CDR3: CASSFLGGRTPPYGYTF. The CDR3 nucleotides are TGTGCCAGCAGTTTCCTCGGGGGCAGAACCCCTCCGTATGGCTACACCTTC.

V usage is TRBV4-1 and J usage is TRBJ1-4; D is possibly TRBD1 (5 bases). The V gene lost 4 bases and the J gene lost 8 bases, with 17 bases spanning the gap. The CDR3 has 15 residues. CDR1 is MGHRA and CDR2 is YSYEKL in the germline V gene. CDR3 bases: TGCGCCAGCAGCCTGGGGCCAGCCTTGGGCGAAAAACTGTTTTTT. Translation gives CASSLGPALGEKLFF.

The chain employs TRBV4-2 and TRBJ2-1; D may match TRBD1 or TRBD2 (5 bases each). The germline gives CDR1 LGHNA, CDR2 YNFKEQ. This CDR3 has 19 residues. V lost 0 bases and J 6 bases, leaving 24 bases between the germline ends. CDR3: CASSQDKGPGGIDGNEQFF. Here the CDR3 DNA reads TGTGCCAGCAGCCAAGATAAGGGGCCAGGAGGCATCGATGGCAATGAGCAGTTCTTC.

The chain links TRBV30 to TRBJ2-7, with 11 bases identical to TRBD1. The CDR3 has 14 residues. The V segment lost 5 bases and the J segment 2 bases; nucleotides outside the gene matches: 5. Germline loops: CDR1 GTSNPN, CDR2 SVGIG (reference sequence). The chain's CDR3 is CAWGGTGGPYEQYF. Written as DNA, the CDR3 is TGTGCCTGGGGTGGGACAGGGGGGCCCTACGAGCAGTACTTC.

The chain couples TRBV2 to TRBJ2-2; the D is unclear. V shed 5 bases and J shed 1 base, with 5 bases lying between them. The CDR3 loop spans 13 amino acids. CDR1 is SNHLY, CDR2 FYNNEI, per germline. The chain's CDR3 is CASSPENTGELFF. Here the CDR3 DNA reads TGTGCCAGCAGTCCAGAGAACACCGGGGAGCTGTTTTTT.

The chain joins TRBV28 to TRBJ2-7, with D possibly being TRBD1 (6 bases). Trimming stripped 5 bases from V and 11 bases from J, with 16 bases between. Germline V gene data show CDR1 as MDHEN and CDR2 as SYDVKM. The CDR3 has 12 amino acids. Written as DNA, the CDR3 is TGTGCCAGCAGTAGAAGACAGGTTACAAAGTACTTC. Its translation: CASSRRQVTKYF.

This chain uses TRBV11-1 with TRBJ2-2; maybe TRBD2 (6 bases). The CDR3 totals 16 residues. The V gene lost 3 bases and the J gene lost 6 bases, with 17 bases spanning the gap. The V gene's germline CDR1 is SGHAT and CDR2 FQDESV (reference sequence). The CDR3 spells CASSFELAKGAGELFF. The CDR3 bases are TGTGCCAGCAGCTTCGAGCTAGCGAAGGGCGCCGGGGAGCTGTTTTTT.

The chain uses TRBV9 and TRBJ2-1; no clear D gene. With 7 bases removed from V and 5 bases from J, the gap between germline ends came to 10 bases. Germline lookup yields CDR1 SGDLS and CDR2 YYNGEE. This CDR3 comprises 12 residues. The CDR3 sequence is CASAQDNNEQFF. CDR3 in DNA: TGTGCCAGCGCCCAGGATAACAATGAGCAGTTCTTC.

The chain is built from TRBV28 and TRBJ1-5, with TRBD1 matching over 9 bases. Germline V gene sequence: CDR1 MDHEN, CDR2 SYDVKM. The V gene end was trimmed by 7 bases and the J gene end by 1 base; junction bases not matched to a gene: 11. The CDR3 contains 17 residues. CDR3 DNA sequence: TGTGCCAGCAACATACGGACAGGGGCCAACAGCAATCAGCCCCAGCATTTT. This translates into CASNIRTGANSNQPQHF.

The chain recombines TRBV7-9 with TRBJ2-1; D perhaps matches TRBD1 (6 bases). This CDR3 contains 15 residues. V lost 5 bases to trimming and J lost 4 bases, with 15 bases between them. Germline V CDR1 and CDR2: SEHNR, FQNEAQ (reference sequence). The CDR3 DNA follows: TGTGCCAGCAGCCGCGGACAGATACCTTACAATGAGCAGTTCTTC. This sequence encodes CASSRGQIPYNEQFF.

The chain employs TRBV3-1 (or the pseudogene TRBV3-2) and TRBJ1-6; 10 positions match TRBD1. Germline values: CDR1 LGHDT, CDR2 YNNKEL (reference sequence). The CDR3 runs 15 residues. The V and J ends lost 4 bases and 9 bases, in that order; junction bases with no gene match: 6. The CDR3 spells CASSLKGQGSSPLHF. DNA of the CDR3: TGTGCCAGCAGCCTCAAGGGACAGGGGTCTTCACCCCTCCACTTT.

DNA for the CDR3: TGCGCCAGCAGCCAAGACAGGGCGACCCAGTACTTC. Its translation is CASSQDRATQYF. V is TRBV4-1 and J is TRBJ2-5, with a tentative D call TRBD1 (5 bases). CDR1 and CDR2 (germline): MGHRA, YSYEKL. Trimming removed 0 bases from V and 7 bases from J, with 6 bases in between. The CDR3 has 12 amino acids.